This T cell receptor beta chain was captured in a study of regulatory T cells in long-lasting Graves disease. Study-level findings and limits: Whereas new patients shared 970 or so public clonotypes, persistent patients shared more, at about 3,000.

The time point is: newly diagnosed GD, antithyroid drugs for less than 3 months. The TCR library was made from RNA that had been extracted from PBMCs in TRIzol. A note on this clonotype: Its target is unknown.

Construction of TCR beta libraries relied on iRepertoire HTBI primers and on Arm-PCR targeting CDR3 regions. MiXCR, applied by TCRdb to the multiplex PCR reads, yields one record per CDR3 protein. Of under 450,000 distinct CDR3 sequences in the sample, around 15% were seen once. Trimming cost V 4 bases and J 2 bases; bases outside gene matches: 4. Germline CDR1 SGHRS, CDR2 YFSETQ. The CDR3 extends over 14 amino acids. This same sample was also part of a study on T cells in Graves' hyperthyroidism and ophthalmopathy. That study adds: Exclusion of patients followed from uncontrolled infection, other autoimmune disease, pregnancy or lactation. Most thyroid clonotypes expanded above 0.001 were also detected in blood.

The input for sequencing was peripheral blood mononuclear cells (PBMCs), taken at new diagnosis, from a patient treated with antithyroid drugs. The clonotype originates from a woman aged 18-29 years with Graves disease. The J gene is TRBJ2-3, the V gene TRBV5-1, with TRBD2 matching over 7 bases. The CDR3 loop is CASSLGGVTDTQYF. Here the CDR3 DNA reads TGCGCCAGCAGCCTGGGGGGGGTCACAGATACGCAGTATTTT.